Shown below are 27 T cell receptor beta chains from a single sample sequenced in a study of Ad26.COV2.S vaccination and SARS-CoV-2 variants. The treatment: 15 to 20 received Ad26.COV2.S at low or high dose, single or two shots; about five received placebo; per-sample allocation not given. Collection of samples fell on day 63 after the first vaccine or placebo injection. Produced via immunoSEQ multiplex PCR; TCRdb's table is partial and in-frame only. Among under 550,000 clones listed, over 75% were seen once. Material: peripheral blood, obtained in a trial of Ad26.COV2.S vaccine versus placebo. All receptors come from a person between 18 and 60 years old who received the Ad26.COV2.S COVID-19 vaccine or a placebo.

This clone was observed a single time. The chain is built from TRBV4-3 and TRBJ2-3, with D perhaps matching TRBD1 (6 bases). Germline V gene lookup returns CDR1 LGHNA and CDR2 YSLEER. The CDR3 runs to 15 residues. Deletions cut 0 bases from V and 1 base from J, with 8 bases between. CDR3 loop: CASSQEAGGTDTQYF. The CDR3 DNA sequence: TGCGCCAGCAGCCAAGAGGCAGGGGGCACAGATACGCAGTATTTT.

The V gene is TRBV7-2, the J gene TRBJ2-5; D not resolved. Germline values: CDR1 SGHTA, CDR2 FQGNSA. The CDR3 consists of 13 residues. Deletions cut 5 bases from V and 5 bases from J, with 12 bases between. The CDR3, as DNA: TGTGCCAGCAGCATCCAATACGGCGAGACCCAGTACTTC. Its translation: CASSIQYGETQYF.

This clone was detected only once. The rearrangement links TRBV5-4 to TRBJ2-5; D is unclear. This CDR3 contains 13 residues. The V and J ends lost 7 bases and 2 bases respectively, with 12 bases between them. The V gene's germline CDR1 is SGHNT and CDR2 YYREEE (reference sequence). CDR3 sequence (DNA): TGTGCCAGCTCCCTTGGGTTGCAAGAGACCCAGTACTTC. Its translation is CASSLGLQETQYF.

J is TRBJ1-6 and V is TRBV3-1 (or the pseudogene TRBV3-2), with D possibly matching TRBD1 (6 bases). The V and J ends lost 10 bases and 10 bases respectively, with 26 bases between them. The V gene's germline CDR1 is LGHDT and CDR2 YNNKEL (reference sequence). The CDR3 is 16 amino acids. CDR3: CAIVRRGERKKSPLHF. The CDR3 DNA follows: TGTGCCATCGTCCGGAGGGGGGAGAGGAAAAAGTCACCCCTCCACTTT.

This chain connects TRBV6-1 to TRBJ2-1; 9 nucleotides match TRBD2. Germline V lookup: CDR1 MNHNS, CDR2 SASEGT. The V and J ends lost 3 bases and 4 bases, in that order; junction bases with no gene match: 7. CDR3 size: 16 residues. CDR3 region: CASSEISGGPYNEQFF. CDR3 nucleotide sequence: TGTGCCAGCAGTGAGATTAGCGGGGGACCGTACAATGAGCAGTTCTTC.

The CDR3 sequence: CASSPPRAPEAKNIQYF. The CDR3 nucleotides are TGTGCCAGCAGCCCCCCCAGGGCTCCCGAAGCCAAAAACATTCAGTACTTC. The chain is built from TRBV2 and TRBJ2-4; D is perhaps TRBD1 (5 bases). This CDR3 region has 17 residues. In germline, CDR1 is SNHLY, CDR2 FYNNEI. V lost 6 bases and J 0 bases, leaving 18 bases between the germline ends. Together with reference TRBV2 and TRBJ2-4, the CDR3 gives the full variable domain: EPEVTQTPSHQVTQMGQEVILRCVPISNHLYFYWYRQILGQKVEFLVSFYNNEISEKSEIFDDQFSVERPDGSNFTLKIRSTKLEDSAMYFCASSPPRAPEAKNIQYFGAGTRLSVL.

This chain uses TRBV5-1 with TRBJ1-1; D not certain. Germline values: CDR1 SGHRS, CDR2 YFSETQ. Trimming removed 3 bases at V and 7 bases at J, with 10 bases between. There are 12 residues in the CDR3. CDR3 nucleotide sequence: TGCGCCAGCAGCTCTGGATGGGGTGAAGCTTTCTTT. Translation gives CASSSGWGEAFF.

The J gene is TRBJ1-1, the V gene TRBV9, with D uncertain. CDR1 and CDR2 (germline): SGDLS, YYNGEE. CDR3 size: 14 residues. The V and J ends lost 0 bases and 1 base respectively, with 7 bases between them. DNA for the CDR3: TGTGCCAGCAGCGTAGTAGCAGAGAACACTGAAGCTTTCTTT. Translation gives CASSVVAENTEAFF.

The rearrangement joins TRBV19 to TRBJ2-2; the D gene is possibly TRBD2 (7 bases). This CDR3 contains 12 residues. Germline V gene lookup returns CDR1 LNHDA and CDR2 SQIVND (reference sequence). V lost 8 bases, J lost 7 bases, and 11 bases lay in between. The CDR3 is CASGGASGELFF. DNA of the CDR3: TGTGCCAGTGGGGGGGCCAGCGGGGAGCTGTTTTTT.

This clone appeared a single time. The gene calls are TRBV9 and TRBJ2-3, with a weak D call TRBD2 (6 bases). V lost 0 bases and J 4 bases, leaving 12 bases between the germline ends. Per germline, CDR1 SGDLS and CDR2 YYNGEE. The CDR3 has 15 amino acids. The CDR3 region has the DNA TGTGCCAGCAGCGTAGATGGCGGGGCGGCAGATACGCAGTATTTT. Protein sequence: CASSVDGGAADTQYF.

This chain links TRBV3-1 (or the pseudogene TRBV3-2) with TRBJ2-6; 7 nucleotides agree with TRBD2. The CDR3 contains 15 residues. The germline V gene encodes CDR1 LGHDT and CDR2 YNNKEL (reference sequence). V lost 3 bases, J lost 2 bases, and 1 base stayed unmatched. DNA of the CDR3: TGTGCCAGCAGCCAGCGGGGGACTGGGGCCAACGTCCTGACTTTC. Its protein is CASSQRGTGANVLTF.

CDR3 sequence reads: CASSQGAFWDTQYF. In nucleotides, the CDR3 is TGCGCCAGCAGCCAAGGTGCGTTTTGGGATACGCAGTATTTT. This chain links TRBV4-1 with TRBJ2-3; D is unclear. This CDR3 spans 14 amino acids. CDR1 is MGHRA and CDR2 is YSYEKL in the germline V gene. Trimming pared 1 base from V and 6 bases from J, leaving 11 bases between.

V usage is TRBV7-2 and J usage is TRBJ2-5; no definite D call. The CDR3 has 15 amino acids. Germline values: CDR1 SGHTA, CDR2 FQGNSA. V was cut by 1 base and J by 4 bases, with 13 bases left in between. The CDR3 protein is CASSLGGGVSETQYF. The CDR3 DNA reads TGTGCCAGCAGCTTAGGGGGTGGTGTTTCAGAGACCCAGTACTTC.

The chain carries TRBV7-9 and TRBJ2-5, with a possible D match to TRBD2 (6 bases). V was cut by 1 base and J by 4 bases, with 13 bases left in between. Germline assignment: CDR1 SEHNR and CDR2 FQNEAQ (reference sequence). CDR3 length: 15 residues. The CDR3 DNA sequence: TGTGCCAGCAGCTTAGACCCGGGGGTGGGAGAGACCCAGTACTTC. Its protein is CASSLDPGVGETQYF.

This clone showed up just a few times. The V and J genes are TRBV4-3 and TRBJ1-2; D gene ambiguous. Trimming took 1 base from V and 6 from J, leaving 9 bases between them. The CDR3 contains 13 residues. Germline CDR1 LGHNA, CDR2 YSLEER. This CDR3 reads CASSQGIEHGYTF. CDR3 sequence (DNA): TGCGCCAGCAGCCAAGGCATAGAGCATGGCTACACCTTC.

The CDR3 bases are TGTGCCAGCAGCCCGCGGACGGAAAAAGCTTTCTTT. It codes for CASSPRTEKAFF. The chain links TRBV3-1 (or the pseudogene TRBV3-2) to TRBJ1-1, with D unclear. V lost 4 bases to trimming and J lost 9 bases, with 12 bases between them. In germline, CDR1 is LGHDT, CDR2 YNNKEL (reference sequence). CDR3 length: 12 amino acids.

The chain links TRBV29-1 to TRBJ2-3; 7 bases match TRBD2. The CDR3 is 17 residues long. After removal of 5 bases from V and 2 bases from J, the junction contained 16 bases not matched to a gene. The germline CDR1 and CDR2 sequences are SQVTM and ANQGSEA. The CDR3 sequence: CSVPHFPAGEHTDTQYF. The CDR3 DNA reads TGCAGCGTTCCTCATTTCCCGGCGGGGGAACACACAGATACGCAGTATTTT.

V and J are TRBV5-1 and TRBJ2-5, with TRBD2 identical over 8 bases. Germline V gene sequence: CDR1 SGHRS, CDR2 YFSETQ. The CDR3 has 16 residues. J was trimmed by 1 base and V by 6 bases; bases with no gene match: 11. The DNA for the CDR3 is TGCGCCAGCAACCTCCTTTTGGCGGGGGGCCAAGAGACCCAGTACTTC. Translation gives CASNLLLAGGQETQYF. Full variable domain (remainder filled in from reference TRBV5-1 and TRBJ2-5): KAGVTQTPRYLIKTRGQQVTLSCSPISGHRSVSWYQQTPGQGLQFLFEYFSETQRNKGNFPGRFSGRQFSNSRSEMNVSTLELGDSALYLCASNLLLAGGQETQYFGPGTRLLVL.

The chain recombines TRBV4-2 with TRBJ1-4; a weak D match, TRBD1 (5 bases). This CDR3 is built from 13 residues. Between the trimmed V and J ends, which lost 7 bases and 4 bases, there was a span of 10 bases. Germline V gene lookup returns CDR1 LGHNA and CDR2 YNFKEQ. Here the CDR3 DNA reads TGTGCCAGCAAGGAAGGACATAATGAAAAACTGTTTTTT. It codes for CASKEGHNEKLFF.

The chain combines TRBV7-9 with TRBJ2-5, with no clear D. This CDR3 is 13 amino acids long. Deletions cut 2 bases from V and 0 bases from J, with 4 bases between. CDR1 and CDR2 from the germline V gene are SEHNR and FQNEAQ (reference sequence). The CDR3: CASSLSDQETQYF. CDR3 bases: TGTGCCAGCAGCTTATCGGACCAAGAGACCCAGTACTTC.

This clone was recorded a few times. V and J are TRBV9 and TRBJ2-7; D may match TRBD1 or TRBD2 (5 bases each). This CDR3 comprises 15 residues. V was cut by 0 bases and J by 1 base, with 11 bases left in between. Per germline, CDR1 SGDLS and CDR2 YYNGEE. CDR3 sequence reads: CASSVGGADSYEQYF. CDR3 in DNA: TGTGCCAGCAGCGTAGGAGGGGCCGATTCCTACGAGCAGTACTTC.

V gene TRBV3-1 (or the pseudogene TRBV3-2) combines with J gene TRBJ2-7; D is possibly TRBD2 (5 bases). Germline loops: CDR1 LGHDT, CDR2 YNNKEL (reference sequence). Trimming stripped 1 base from V and 0 bases from J, with 10 bases between. CDR3 length: 15 amino acids. CDR3 nucleotide sequence: TGTGCCAGCAGCCAAGGTCCGGGAAACTCCTACGAGCAGTACTTC. Its protein product is CASSQGPGNSYEQYF.

The genes are TRBV7-3 and TRBJ2-7; D remains unclear. The V end was cut by 2 bases, the J end by 3 bases, with 11 bases between. Germline values: CDR1 SGHTA, CDR2 FQGTGA. The CDR3 consists of 14 residues. The CDR3 region has the DNA TGTGCCAGCAGCTTAGCGGCAGCTGGCTACGAGCAGTACTTC. It yields the protein CASSLAAAGYEQYF.

CDR3 nucleotide sequence: TGTGCCAGCAGCCGGGACAGGGAGGAGACCCAGTACTTC. This codes for CASSRDREETQYF. This chain connects TRBV7-3 to TRBJ2-5, with TRBD1 identical over 9 bases. V shed 5 bases, J shed 5 bases, and the junction held 3 bases outside the gene matches. The CDR3 has 13 amino acids. The germline gives CDR1 SGHTA, CDR2 FQGTGA.

The V gene is TRBV30, the J gene TRBJ2-7; a weak D match, TRBD2 (7 bases). There are 11 residues in the CDR3. The germline CDR1 and CDR2 sequences are GTSNPN and SVGIG (reference sequence). DNA for the CDR3: TGTGGCGGGGGCAGCTCCTACGAGCAGTACTTC. Its protein is CGGGSSYEQYF.

This clone has only a few counts. The CDR3 sequence is CASSQDAGAVDEKLFF. CDR3 nucleotides: TGCGCCAGCAGCCAAGATGCGGGTGCCGTGGATGAAAAACTGTTTTTT. The chain links TRBV4-3 to TRBJ1-4, with D unresolved. CDR3 length: 16 amino acids. Deletions cut 0 bases from V and 6 bases from J, with 14 bases between. Germline V lookup: CDR1 LGHNA, CDR2 YSLEER.

The rearrangement joins TRBV13 to TRBJ2-1, with 7 positions matching TRBD1. Trimming removed 5 bases from V and 5 bases from J; junction bases left unmatched: 9. The CDR3 contains 15 residues. Germline-derived CDR1 and CDR2 are PRHDT and FYEKMQ (reference sequence). The CDR3 loop reads CASSLRQGWNNEQFF. For the CDR3, the DNA is TGTGCCAGCAGCCTGCGACAGGGATGGAACAATGAGCAGTTCTTC. The complete variable domain, with remaining parts taken from reference TRBV13 and TRBJ2-1, reads AAGVIQSPRHLIKEKRETATLKCYPIPRHDTVYWYQQGPGQDPQFLISFYEKMQSDKGSIPDRFSAQQFSDYHSELNMSSLELGDSALYFCASSLRQGWNNEQFFGPGTRLTVL.